Each of the 9 T cell receptor beta chains below was sequenced from the same sample in a study of shared clonotypes between healthy human individuals. Naive CD8 isolation took CD45RO-negative cells positively selected for CCR7 and excluded terminally differentiated effector memory CD45RA+ cells. The assay was immunoSEQ multiplex PCR, and TCRdb's table has in-frame clones only and misses some. The data show 550,000 to 600,000 clones, 98% seen once. What was sequenced was naive CD8+ T cells sorted from blood. Source of these receptors: a young man in good health.

The chain carries TRBV5-8 and TRBJ1-5; TRBD1 agrees at 9 bases. V trimming: 7 bases; J trimming: 5 bases; junction bases outside the gene matches: 7. CDR3 length: 14 amino acids. Germline CDR1 is SGHTS and CDR2 is YDEGEE. CDR3 residues: CASSQQGAYQPQHF. The CDR3 bases are TGTGCCAGCTCTCAACAGGGGGCATATCAGCCCCAGCATTTT.

The chain carries TRBV29-1 and TRBJ2-1, with D unclear. V shed 0 bases and J shed 0 bases, with 9 bases lying between them. This CDR3 has 15 residues. Germline CDR1 and CDR2: SQVTM and ANQGSEA. The CDR3 is CSVEDSRSSYNEQFF. The CDR3, as DNA: TGCAGCGTTGAAGATTCCAGGTCCTCCTACAATGAGCAGTTCTTC.

The chain uses TRBV28 and TRBJ1-5; D possibly corresponds to TRBD1 (5 bases). CDR3 size: 14 residues. In germline, CDR1 is MDHEN, CDR2 SYDVKM. Trimming pared 6 bases from V and 3 bases from J, leaving 12 bases between. The CDR3 region is CASRTTGYNQPQHF. CDR3 nucleotides: TGTGCCAGCAGGACAACAGGCTACAATCAGCCCCAGCATTTT.

The CDR3 protein is CASSQVSNPSYEQYF. DNA for the CDR3: TGCGCCAGCAGCCAAGTAAGCAACCCGTCCTACGAGCAGTACTTC. This chain joins TRBV4-1 and TRBJ2-7, with D hard to call. Germline V gives CDR1 MGHRA, CDR2 YSYEKL. Trimming cost V 1 base and J 1 base, with 11 bases left between them. The CDR3 covers 15 residues.

V gene TRBV11-3 combines with J gene TRBJ2-1; possibly TRBD1 for D (6 bases). Between the trimmed V and J ends, which lost 5 bases and 5 bases, there was a span of 16 bases. Per germline, CDR1 SGHNT and CDR2 YENEEA. The CDR3 covers 15 residues. In nucleotides, the CDR3 is TGTGCCAGCAGCCACAGGGAAATGGGCAACAATGAGCAGTTCTTC. Encoded protein: CASSHREMGNNEQFF.

This sequence joins TRBV29-1 and TRBJ2-7; possible D gene TRBD2, 6 bases. The V end lost 6 bases, the J end lost 1 base, and 13 bases lay between the germline ends. CDR3 size: 13 residues. The germline V gene encodes CDR1 SQVTM and CDR2 ANQGSEA. The DNA for the CDR3 is TGCAGCGTGGCCCGCGGGGTTTCCTACGAGCAGTACTTC. Residues: CSVARGVSYEQYF.

The rearrangement uses TRBV6-5 and TRBJ2-1; 13 bases fit TRBD2. The CDR3 has 14 residues. The junction had 7 bases not matched to a gene; V was cut back by 9 bases and J by 8 bases. The V gene's germline CDR1 is MNHEY and CDR2 SVGAGI. The CDR3 region has the DNA TGTGCCAGTACTAGCGGGAGGGATAGCGATGAGCAGTTCTTC. Its protein is CASTSGRDSDEQFF.

The genes are TRBV5-1 and TRBJ2-7; TRBD1 or TRBD2 may be the D gene (5 bases each). This CDR3 spans 13 amino acids. The V gene's germline CDR1 is SGHRS and CDR2 YFSETQ. The ends were cut back, 8 bases at V and 6 bases at J, with 18 bases in the middle. The CDR3 region has the DNA TGCGCCAGGGGACGAAGGCGACTTTGCGAGCAGTACTTC. It specifies CARGRRRLCEQYF.

The V gene is TRBV5-4, the J gene TRBJ2-2; D remains unclear. CDR3 length equals 11 residues. V lost 3 bases, J lost 6 bases, and 3 bases lay in between. CDR1 SGHNT and CDR2 YYREEE come from the germline V gene (reference sequence). The DNA for the CDR3 is TGTGCCAGCAGCTCGGCCGGGGAGCTGTTTTTT. It codes for CASSSAGELFF. Full variable domain (missing parts from reference TRBV5-4 and TRBJ2-2): ETGVTQSPTHLIKTRGQQVTLRCSSQSGHNTVSWYQQALGQGPQFIFQYYREEENGRGNFPPRFSGLQFPNYSSELNVNALELDDSALYLCASSSAGELFFGEGSRLTVL.